This record concerns one T cell receptor (beta chain) sequence. These data come from a study of OX40 agonist ivuxolimab in advanced cancers. Assay used: immunoSEQ multiplex PCR; TCRdb lists only in-frame clones, some missing. The profile shows 50,000 to 55,000 clones, around 80% of them singletons. V was cut by 6 bases and J by 7 bases, with 16 bases left in between. Germline V CDR1 and CDR2: KGHSH, LQKENI. The CDR3 loop spans 13 amino acids. The material was CD4+ or CD8+ T cells sorted from blood, obtained in a trial of the OX40 agonist ivuxolimab. The rearrangement links TRBV18 to TRBJ2-7; no definite D call. This TCR was recovered from an adult with an advanced solid tumor such as melanoma, head and neck, liver or kidney cancer. For the CDR3, the DNA is TGTGCCAGCTCCCCCTACGAGTACACAGAGCAGTACTTC. Amino acid sequence: CASSPYEYTEQYF.